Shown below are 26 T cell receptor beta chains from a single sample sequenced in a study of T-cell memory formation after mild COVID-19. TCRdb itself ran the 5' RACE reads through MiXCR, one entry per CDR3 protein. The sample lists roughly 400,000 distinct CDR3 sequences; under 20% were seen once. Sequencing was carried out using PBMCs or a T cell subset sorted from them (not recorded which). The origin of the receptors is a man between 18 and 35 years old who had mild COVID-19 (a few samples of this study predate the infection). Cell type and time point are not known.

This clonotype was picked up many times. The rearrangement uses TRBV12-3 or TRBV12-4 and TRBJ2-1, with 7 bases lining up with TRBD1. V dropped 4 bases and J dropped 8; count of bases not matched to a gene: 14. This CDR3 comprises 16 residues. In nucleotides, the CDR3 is TGTGCCAGCAGTTCCCCCGACAGGGTTCCATGGTATGAGCAGTTCTTC. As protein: CASSSPDRVPWYEQFF.

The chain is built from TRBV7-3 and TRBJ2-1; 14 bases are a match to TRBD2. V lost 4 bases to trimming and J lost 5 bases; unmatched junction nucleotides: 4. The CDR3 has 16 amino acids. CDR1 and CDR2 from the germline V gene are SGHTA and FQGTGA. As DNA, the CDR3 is TGTGCCAGCAGCTCCCCGACTAGCGGGGGGGACAATGAGCAGTTCTTC. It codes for CASSSPTSGGDNEQFF. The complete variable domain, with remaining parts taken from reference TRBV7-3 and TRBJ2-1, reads GAGVSQTPSNKVTEKGKYVELRCDPISGHTALYWYRQSLGQGPEFLIYFQGTGAADDSGLPNDRFFAVRPEGSVSTLKIQRTERGDSAVYLCASSSPTSGGDNEQFFGPGTRLTVL.

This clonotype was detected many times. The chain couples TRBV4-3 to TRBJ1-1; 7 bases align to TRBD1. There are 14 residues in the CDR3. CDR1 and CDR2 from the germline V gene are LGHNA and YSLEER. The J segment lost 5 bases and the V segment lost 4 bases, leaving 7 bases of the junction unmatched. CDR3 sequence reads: CASSRGQERTEAFF. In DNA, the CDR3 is TGCGCCAGCAGCCGAGGACAGGAGAGAACTGAAGCTTTCTTT.

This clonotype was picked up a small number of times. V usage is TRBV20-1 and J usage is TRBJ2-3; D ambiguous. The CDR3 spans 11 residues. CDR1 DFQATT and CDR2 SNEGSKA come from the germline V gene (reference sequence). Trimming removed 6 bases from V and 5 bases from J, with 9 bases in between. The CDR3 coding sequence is TGCAGTGCAGCATTAGGAGATACGCAGTATTTT. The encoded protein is CSAALGDTQYF.

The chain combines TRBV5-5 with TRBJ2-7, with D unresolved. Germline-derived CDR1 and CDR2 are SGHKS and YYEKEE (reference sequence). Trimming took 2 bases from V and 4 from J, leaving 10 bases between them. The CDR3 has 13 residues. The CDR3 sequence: CASSFLGQYEQYV. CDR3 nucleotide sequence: TGTGCCAGCAGCTTTTTAGGGCAGTACGAGCAGTACGTC.

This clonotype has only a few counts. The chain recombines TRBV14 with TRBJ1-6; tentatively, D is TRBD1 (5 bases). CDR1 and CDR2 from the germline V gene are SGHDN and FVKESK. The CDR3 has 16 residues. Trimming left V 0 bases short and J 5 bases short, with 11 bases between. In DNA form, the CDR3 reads TGTGCCAGCAGCCAAGACCCGGGGCAGAATAATTCACCCCTCCACTTT. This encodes CASSQDPGQNNSPLHF.

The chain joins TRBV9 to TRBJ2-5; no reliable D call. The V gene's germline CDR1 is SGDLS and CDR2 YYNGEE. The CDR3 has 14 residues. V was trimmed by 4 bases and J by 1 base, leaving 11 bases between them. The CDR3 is CASSPVPGQETQYF. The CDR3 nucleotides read TGTGCCAGCAGCCCAGTACCGGGCCAAGAGACCCAGTACTTC. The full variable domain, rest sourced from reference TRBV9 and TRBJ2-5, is DSGVTQTPKHLITATGQRVTLRCSPRSGDLSVYWYQQSLDQGLQFLIQYYNGEERAKGNILERFSAQQFPDLHSELNLSSLELGDSALYFCASSPVPGQETQYFGPGTRLLVL.

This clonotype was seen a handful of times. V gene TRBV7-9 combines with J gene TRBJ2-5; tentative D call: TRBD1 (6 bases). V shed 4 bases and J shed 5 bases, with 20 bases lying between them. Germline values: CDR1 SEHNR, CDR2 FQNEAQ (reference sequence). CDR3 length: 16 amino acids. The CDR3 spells CASSSSGTLQGETQYF. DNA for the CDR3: TGTGCCAGCAGCTCTTCCGGGACGCTTCAGGGGGAGACCCAGTACTTC.

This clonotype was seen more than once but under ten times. Here the CDR3 reads CASSLLGADTQYF. CDR3 DNA: TGTGCCAGCAGCCTCCTAGGGGCAGATACGCAGTATTTT. The chain links TRBV7-9 to TRBJ2-3; possible D gene TRBD1, 5 bases. V shed 5 bases and J shed 4 bases, with 10 bases lying between them. CDR1 and CDR2 (germline): SEHNR, FQNEAQ (reference sequence). The CDR3 is made up of 13 amino acids.

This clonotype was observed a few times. Here the CDR3 reads CSASFGGAGTGELFF. DNA for the CDR3: TGCAGTGCTAGTTTCGGGGGGGCAGGCACCGGGGAGCTGTTTTTT. The chain joins TRBV20-1 to TRBJ2-2, with 8 bases lining up with TRBD2. Germline assignment: CDR1 DFQATT and CDR2 SNEGSKA (reference sequence). This CDR3 spans 15 amino acids. J gave up 4 bases and V 3 bases, and 7 bases lay outside the gene matches.

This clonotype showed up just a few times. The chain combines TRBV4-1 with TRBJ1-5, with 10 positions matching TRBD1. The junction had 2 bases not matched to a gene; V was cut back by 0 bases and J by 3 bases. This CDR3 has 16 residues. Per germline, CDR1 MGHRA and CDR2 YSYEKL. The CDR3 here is CASSQEGTGDNQPQHF. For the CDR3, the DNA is TGCGCCAGCAGCCAAGAAGGGACAGGGGACAATCAGCCCCAGCATTTT.

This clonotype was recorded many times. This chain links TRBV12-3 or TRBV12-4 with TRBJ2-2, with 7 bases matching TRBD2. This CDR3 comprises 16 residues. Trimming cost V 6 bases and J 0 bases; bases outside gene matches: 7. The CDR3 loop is CASSPMAGANTGELFF. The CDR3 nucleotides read TGTGCCAGCAGCCCCATGGCGGGGGCGAACACCGGGGAGCTGTTTTTT.

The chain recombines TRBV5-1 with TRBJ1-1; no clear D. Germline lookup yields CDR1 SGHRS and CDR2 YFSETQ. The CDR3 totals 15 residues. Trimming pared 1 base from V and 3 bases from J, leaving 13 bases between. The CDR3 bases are TGCGCCAGCAGCTTGAATCCGGGCTTGCACACTGAAGCTTTCTTT. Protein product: CASSLNPGLHTEAFF.

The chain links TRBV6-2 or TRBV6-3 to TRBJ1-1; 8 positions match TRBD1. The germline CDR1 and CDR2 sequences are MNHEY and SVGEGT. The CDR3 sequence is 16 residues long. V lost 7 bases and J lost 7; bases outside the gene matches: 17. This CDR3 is CASMYYRGVNLGEAFF. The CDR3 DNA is TGTGCCAGCATGTATTACAGGGGGGTTAACCTCGGTGAAGCTTTCTTT.

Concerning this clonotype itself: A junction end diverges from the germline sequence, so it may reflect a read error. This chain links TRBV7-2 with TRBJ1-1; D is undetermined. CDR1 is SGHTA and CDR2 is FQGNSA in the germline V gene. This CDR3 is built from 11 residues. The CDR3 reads CASSLQVEALF. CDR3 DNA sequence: TGTGCCAGCAGCTTACAAGTCGAAGCTTTATTT.

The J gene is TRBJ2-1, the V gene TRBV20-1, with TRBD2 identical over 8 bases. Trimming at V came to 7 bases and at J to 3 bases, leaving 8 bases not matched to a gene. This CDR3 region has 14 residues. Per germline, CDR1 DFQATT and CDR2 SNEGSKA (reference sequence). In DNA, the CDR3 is TGCAGTGGAGGGTCGGGGGGGTTCTACAATGAGCAGTTCTTC. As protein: CSGGSGGFYNEQFF.

The chain's CDR3 is CASSQVPGAEVMTEAFF. In DNA form, the CDR3 reads TGCGCCAGCAGCCAAGTCCCCGGTGCCGAGGTGATGACTGAAGCTTTCTTT. The chain combines TRBV4-3 with TRBJ1-1; no firm D call. The germline V gene has CDR1 LGHNA and CDR2 YSLEER. Trimming stripped 1 base from V and 5 bases from J, with 20 bases between. The CDR3 is made up of 17 amino acids.

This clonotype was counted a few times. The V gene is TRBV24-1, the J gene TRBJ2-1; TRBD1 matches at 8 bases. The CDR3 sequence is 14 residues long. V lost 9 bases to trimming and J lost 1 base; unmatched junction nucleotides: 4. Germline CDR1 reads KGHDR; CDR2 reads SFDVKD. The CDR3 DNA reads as TGTGCCACCGCAACAGGGGGGTCCTACAATGAGCAGTTCTTC. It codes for CATATGGSYNEQFF.

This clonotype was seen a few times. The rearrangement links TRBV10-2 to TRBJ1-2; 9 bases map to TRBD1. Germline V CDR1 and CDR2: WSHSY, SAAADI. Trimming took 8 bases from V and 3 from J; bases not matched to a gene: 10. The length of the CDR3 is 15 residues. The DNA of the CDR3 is TGCGCCAGCGCTCCCGGGACAGGGTCCGACTATGGCTACACCTTC. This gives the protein CASAPGTGSDYGYTF.

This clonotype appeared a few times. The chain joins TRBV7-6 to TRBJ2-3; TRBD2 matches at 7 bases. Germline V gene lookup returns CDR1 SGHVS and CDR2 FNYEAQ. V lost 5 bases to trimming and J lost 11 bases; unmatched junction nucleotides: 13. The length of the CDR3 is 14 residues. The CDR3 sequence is CASSTAGLQEKQYF. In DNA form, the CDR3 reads TGTGCCAGCAGCACAGCGGGACTCCAGGAGAAGCAGTATTTT.

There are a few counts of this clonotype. The CDR3 here is CASSLGPGENYGYTF. CDR3 nucleotides: TGCGCCAGCAGCTTGGGTCCAGGGGAGAACTATGGCTACACCTTC. The chain has TRBV5-1 and TRBJ1-2; TRBD1 is a possible D gene (6 bases). From germline, CDR1 is SGHRS and CDR2 YFSETQ. V gave up 0 bases and J gave up 2 bases, with 11 bases separating them. This CDR3 has 15 amino acids.

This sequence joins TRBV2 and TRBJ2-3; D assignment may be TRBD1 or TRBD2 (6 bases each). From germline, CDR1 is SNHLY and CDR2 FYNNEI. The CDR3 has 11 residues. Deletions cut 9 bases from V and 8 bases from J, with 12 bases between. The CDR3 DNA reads TGTGCCAGATCCGGAGGGGGTACGCAGTATTTT. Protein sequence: CARSGGGTQYF.

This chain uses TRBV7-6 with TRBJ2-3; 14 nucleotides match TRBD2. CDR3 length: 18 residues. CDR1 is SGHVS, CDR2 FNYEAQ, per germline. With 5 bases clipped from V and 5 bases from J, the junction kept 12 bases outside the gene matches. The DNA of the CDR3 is TGTGCCAGCAGCCCACTGCCAGCAGGGACTAGCGGGGGAGATACGCAGTATTTT. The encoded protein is CASSPLPAGTSGGDTQYF.

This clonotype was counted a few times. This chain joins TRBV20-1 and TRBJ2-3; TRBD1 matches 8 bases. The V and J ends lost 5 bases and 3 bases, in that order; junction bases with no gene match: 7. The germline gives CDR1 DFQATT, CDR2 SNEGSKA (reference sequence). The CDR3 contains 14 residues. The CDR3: CSAGGTGGTDTQYF. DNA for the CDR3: TGCAGTGCTGGGGGTACAGGGGGGACAGATACGCAGTATTTT.

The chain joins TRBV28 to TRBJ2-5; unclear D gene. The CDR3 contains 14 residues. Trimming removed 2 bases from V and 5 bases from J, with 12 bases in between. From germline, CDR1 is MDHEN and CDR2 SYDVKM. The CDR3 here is CASSLNMVRETQYF. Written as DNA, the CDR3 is TGTGCCAGCAGTTTAAACATGGTTCGGGAGACCCAGTACTTC.

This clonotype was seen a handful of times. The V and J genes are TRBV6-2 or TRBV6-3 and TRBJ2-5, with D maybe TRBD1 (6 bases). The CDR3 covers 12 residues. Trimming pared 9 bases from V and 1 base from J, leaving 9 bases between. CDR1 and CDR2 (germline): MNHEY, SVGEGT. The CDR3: CARTGVQETQYF. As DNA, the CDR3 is TGTGCCAGGACAGGCGTCCAAGAGACCCAGTACTTC.